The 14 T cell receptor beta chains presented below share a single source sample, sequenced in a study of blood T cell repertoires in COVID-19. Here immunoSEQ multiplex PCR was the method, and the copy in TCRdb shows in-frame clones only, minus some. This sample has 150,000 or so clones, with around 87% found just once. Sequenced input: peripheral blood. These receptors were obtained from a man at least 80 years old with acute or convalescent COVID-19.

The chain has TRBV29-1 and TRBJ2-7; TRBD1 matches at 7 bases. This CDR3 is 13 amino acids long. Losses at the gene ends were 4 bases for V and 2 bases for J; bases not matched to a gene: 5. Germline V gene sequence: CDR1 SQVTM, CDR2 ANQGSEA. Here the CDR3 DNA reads TGCAGCGTTGTCCCAGGGGGTACCTACGAGCAGTACTTC. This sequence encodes CSVVPGGTYEQYF.

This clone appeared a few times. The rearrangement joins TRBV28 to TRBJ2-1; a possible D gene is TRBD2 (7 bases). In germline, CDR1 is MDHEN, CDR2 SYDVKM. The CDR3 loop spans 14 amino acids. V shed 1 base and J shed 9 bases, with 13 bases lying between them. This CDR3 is CASSLFAGAGEQFF. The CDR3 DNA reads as TGTGCCAGCAGTTTATTTGCGGGGGCGGGTGAGCAGTTCTTC. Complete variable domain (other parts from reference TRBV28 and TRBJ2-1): DVKVTQSSRYLVKRTGEKVFLECVQDMDHENMFWYRQDPGLGLRLIYFSYDVKMKEKGDIPEGYSVSREKKERFSLILESASTNQTSMYLCASSLFAGAGEQFFGPGTRLTVL.

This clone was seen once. The CDR3 DNA reads as TGTGCCAGCAGCTTGGGTACAGTTACCAACAATGAGCAGTTCTTC. Protein sequence: CASSLGTVTNNEQFF. This rearrangement joins TRBV5-4 to TRBJ2-1, with D uncertain. There are 15 residues in the CDR3. Germline assignment: CDR1 SGHNT and CDR2 YYREEE (reference sequence). V lost 0 bases to trimming and J lost 5 bases, with 12 bases between them.

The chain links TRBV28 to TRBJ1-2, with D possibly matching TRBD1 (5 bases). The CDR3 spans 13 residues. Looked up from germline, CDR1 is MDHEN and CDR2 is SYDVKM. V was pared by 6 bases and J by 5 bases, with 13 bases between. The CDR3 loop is CASSGGVTYGYTF. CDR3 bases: TGTGCCAGCAGCGGGGGGGTAACTTATGGCTACACCTTC.

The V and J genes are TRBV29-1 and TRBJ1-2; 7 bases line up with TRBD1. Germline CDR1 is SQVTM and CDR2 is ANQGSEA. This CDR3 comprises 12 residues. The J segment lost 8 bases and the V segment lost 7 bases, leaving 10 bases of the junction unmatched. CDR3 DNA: TGCAGCGCCACACAGGGGTCTGGCGGCTACACCTTC. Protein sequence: CSATQGSGGYTF. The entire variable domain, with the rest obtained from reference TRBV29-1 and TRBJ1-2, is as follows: SAVISQKPSRDICQRGTSLTIQCQVDSQVTMMFWYRQQPGQSLTLIATANQGSEATYESGFVIDKFPISRPNLTFSTLTVSNMSPEDSSIYLCSATQGSGGYTFGSGTRLTVV.

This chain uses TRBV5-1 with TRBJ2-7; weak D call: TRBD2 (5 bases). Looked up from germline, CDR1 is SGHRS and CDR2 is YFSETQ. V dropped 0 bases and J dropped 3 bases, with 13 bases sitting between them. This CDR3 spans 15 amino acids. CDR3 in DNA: TGCGCCAGCAGCTTGGATGGAGGAGATGGCTACGAGCAGTACTTC. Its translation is CASSLDGGDGYEQYF. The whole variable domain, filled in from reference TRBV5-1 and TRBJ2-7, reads KAGVTQTPRYLIKTRGQQVTLSCSPISGHRSVSWYQQTPGQGLQFLFEYFSETQRNKGNFPGRFSGRQFSNSRSEMNVSTLELGDSALYLCASSLDGGDGYEQYFGPGTRLTVT.

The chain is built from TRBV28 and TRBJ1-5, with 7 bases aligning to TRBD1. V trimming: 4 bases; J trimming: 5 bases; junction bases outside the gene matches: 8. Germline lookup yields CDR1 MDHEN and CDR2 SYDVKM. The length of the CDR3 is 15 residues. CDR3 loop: CASSYDRVKDQPQHF. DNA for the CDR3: TGTGCCAGCAGTTATGACAGGGTAAAGGATCAGCCCCAGCATTTT.

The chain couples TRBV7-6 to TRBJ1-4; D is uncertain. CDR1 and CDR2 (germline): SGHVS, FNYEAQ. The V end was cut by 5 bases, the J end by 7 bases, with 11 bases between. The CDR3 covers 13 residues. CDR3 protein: CASSPPGREKLFF. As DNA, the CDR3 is TGTGCCAGCAGCCCCCCCGGTCGTGAAAAACTGTTTTTT. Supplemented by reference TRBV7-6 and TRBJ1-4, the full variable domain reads GAGVSQSPRYKVTKRGQDVALRCDPISGHVSLYWYRQALGQGPEFLTYFNYEAQQDKSGLPNDRFSAERPEGSISTLTIQRTEQRDSAMYRCASSPPGREKLFFGSGTQLSVL.

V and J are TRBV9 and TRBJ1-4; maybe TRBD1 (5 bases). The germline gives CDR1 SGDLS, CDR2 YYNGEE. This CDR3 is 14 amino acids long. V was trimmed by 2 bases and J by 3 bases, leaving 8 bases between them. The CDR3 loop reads CASSVDRANEKLFF. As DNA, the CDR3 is TGTGCCAGCAGCGTCGACAGAGCTAATGAAAAACTGTTTTTT.

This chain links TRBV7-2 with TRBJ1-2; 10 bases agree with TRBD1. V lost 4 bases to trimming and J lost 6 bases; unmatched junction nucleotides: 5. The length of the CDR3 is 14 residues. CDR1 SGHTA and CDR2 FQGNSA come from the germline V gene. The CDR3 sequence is CASSSDRGRNGYTF. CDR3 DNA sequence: TGTGCCAGCAGCTCCGACAGGGGGCGGAATGGCTACACCTTC.

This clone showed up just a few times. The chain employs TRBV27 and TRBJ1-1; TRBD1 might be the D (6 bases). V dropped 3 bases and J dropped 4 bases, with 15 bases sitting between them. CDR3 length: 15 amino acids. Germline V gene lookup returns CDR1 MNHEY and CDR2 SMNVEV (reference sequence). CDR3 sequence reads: CASSFATGGGTEAFF. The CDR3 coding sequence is TGTGCCAGCAGTTTCGCGACGGGGGGCGGCACTGAAGCTTTCTTT.

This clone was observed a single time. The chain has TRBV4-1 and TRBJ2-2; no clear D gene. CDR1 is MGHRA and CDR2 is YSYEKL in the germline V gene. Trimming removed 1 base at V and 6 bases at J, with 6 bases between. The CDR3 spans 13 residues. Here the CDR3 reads CASSQVEAGELFF. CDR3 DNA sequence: TGCGCCAGCAGCCAAGTCGAGGCCGGGGAGCTGTTTTTT.

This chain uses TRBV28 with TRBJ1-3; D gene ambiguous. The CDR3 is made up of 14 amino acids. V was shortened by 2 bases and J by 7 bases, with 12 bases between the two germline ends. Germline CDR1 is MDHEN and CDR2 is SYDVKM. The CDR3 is CASSLIPGSNTIYF. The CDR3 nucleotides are TGTGCCAGCAGTTTAATTCCAGGATCGAACACCATATATTTT. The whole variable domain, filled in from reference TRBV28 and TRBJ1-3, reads DVKVTQSSRYLVKRTGEKVFLECVQDMDHENMFWYRQDPGLGLRLIYFSYDVKMKEKGDIPEGYSVSREKKERFSLILESASTNQTSMYLCASSLIPGSNTIYFGEGSWLTVV.

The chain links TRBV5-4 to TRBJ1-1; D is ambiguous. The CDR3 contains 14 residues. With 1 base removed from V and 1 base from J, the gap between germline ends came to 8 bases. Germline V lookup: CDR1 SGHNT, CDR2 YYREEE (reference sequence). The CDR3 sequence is CASSLKRQNTEAFF. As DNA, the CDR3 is TGTGCCAGCAGCTTGAAGCGCCAGAACACTGAAGCTTTCTTT.